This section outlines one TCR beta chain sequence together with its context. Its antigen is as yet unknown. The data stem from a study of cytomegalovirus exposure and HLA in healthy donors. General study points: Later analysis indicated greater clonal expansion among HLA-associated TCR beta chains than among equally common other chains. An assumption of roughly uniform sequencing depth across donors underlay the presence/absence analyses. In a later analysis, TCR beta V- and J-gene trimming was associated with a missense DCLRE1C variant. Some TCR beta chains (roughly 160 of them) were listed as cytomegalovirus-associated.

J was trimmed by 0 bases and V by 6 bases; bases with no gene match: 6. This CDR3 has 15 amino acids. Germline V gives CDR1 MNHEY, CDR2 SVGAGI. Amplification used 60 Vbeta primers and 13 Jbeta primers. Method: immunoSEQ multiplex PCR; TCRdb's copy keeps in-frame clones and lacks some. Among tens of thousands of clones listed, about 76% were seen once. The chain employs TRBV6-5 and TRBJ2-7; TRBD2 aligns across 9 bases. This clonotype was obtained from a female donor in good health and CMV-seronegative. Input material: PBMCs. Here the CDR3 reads CASSLSGGDSYEQYF. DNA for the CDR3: TGTGCCAGCAGCCTTAGCGGGGGTGACTCCTACGAGCAGTACTTC.